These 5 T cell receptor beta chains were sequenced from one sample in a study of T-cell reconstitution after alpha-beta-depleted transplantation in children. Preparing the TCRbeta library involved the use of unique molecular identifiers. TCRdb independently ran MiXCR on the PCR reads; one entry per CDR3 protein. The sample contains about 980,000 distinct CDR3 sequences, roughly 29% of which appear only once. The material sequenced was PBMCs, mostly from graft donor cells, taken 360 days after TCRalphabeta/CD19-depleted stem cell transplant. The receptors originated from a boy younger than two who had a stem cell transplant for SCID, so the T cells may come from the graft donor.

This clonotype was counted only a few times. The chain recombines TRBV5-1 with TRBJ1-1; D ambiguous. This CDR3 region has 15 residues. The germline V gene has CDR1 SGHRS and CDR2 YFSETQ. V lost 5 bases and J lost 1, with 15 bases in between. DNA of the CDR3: TGCGCCAGCAGTCCGTACAACTCGAAGAACACTGAAGCTTTCTTT. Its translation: CASSPYNSKNTEAFF.

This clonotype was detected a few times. CDR3 region: CSARGGAGQGLSGANVLTF. CDR3 bases: TGCAGTGCTAGAGGGGGGGCTGGACAGGGACTTTCTGGGGCCAACGTCCTGACTTTC. The rearrangement links TRBV20-1 to TRBJ2-6, with 8 bases matching TRBD1. Looked up from germline, CDR1 is DFQATT and CDR2 is SNEGSKA (reference sequence). The CDR3 consists of 19 residues. With V trimmed by 1 base and J by 1 base, 12 bases remained unmatched.

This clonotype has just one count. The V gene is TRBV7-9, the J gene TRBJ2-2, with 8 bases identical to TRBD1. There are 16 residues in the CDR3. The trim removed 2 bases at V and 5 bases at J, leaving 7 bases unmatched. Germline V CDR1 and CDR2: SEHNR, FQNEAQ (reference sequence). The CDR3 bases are TGTGCCAGCAGCTTATCGGGGACAGGTCGGACCGGGGAGCTGTTTTTT. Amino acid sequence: CASSLSGTGRTGELFF. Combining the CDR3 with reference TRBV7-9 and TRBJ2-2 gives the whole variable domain DTGVSQNPRHKITKRGQNVTFRCDPISEHNRLYWYRQTLGQGPEFLTYFQNEAQLEKSRLLSDRFSAERPKGSFSTLEIQRTEQGDSAMYLCASSLSGTGRTGELFFGEGSRLTVL.

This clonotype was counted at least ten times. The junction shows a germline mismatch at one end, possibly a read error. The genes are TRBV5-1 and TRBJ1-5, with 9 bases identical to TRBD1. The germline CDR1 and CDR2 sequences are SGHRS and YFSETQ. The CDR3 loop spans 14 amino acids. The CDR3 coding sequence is TGTGCCAGCAGTTCGGGACAGGGAAATCAGCCCCAGCATTTT. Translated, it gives CASSSGQGNQPQHF.

This CDR3 reads CATSSQGGLAGGYNEQFF. CDR3 sequence (DNA): TGTGCCACCAGCAGCCAAGGAGGACTAGCGGGGGGCTACAATGAGCAGTTCTTC. This rearrangement joins TRBV15 to TRBJ2-1, with 14 bases identical to TRBD2. CDR1 is LNHNV and CDR2 is YYDKDF in the germline V gene (reference sequence). The trim removed 3 bases at V and 3 bases at J, leaving 7 bases unmatched. The CDR3 has 18 residues.